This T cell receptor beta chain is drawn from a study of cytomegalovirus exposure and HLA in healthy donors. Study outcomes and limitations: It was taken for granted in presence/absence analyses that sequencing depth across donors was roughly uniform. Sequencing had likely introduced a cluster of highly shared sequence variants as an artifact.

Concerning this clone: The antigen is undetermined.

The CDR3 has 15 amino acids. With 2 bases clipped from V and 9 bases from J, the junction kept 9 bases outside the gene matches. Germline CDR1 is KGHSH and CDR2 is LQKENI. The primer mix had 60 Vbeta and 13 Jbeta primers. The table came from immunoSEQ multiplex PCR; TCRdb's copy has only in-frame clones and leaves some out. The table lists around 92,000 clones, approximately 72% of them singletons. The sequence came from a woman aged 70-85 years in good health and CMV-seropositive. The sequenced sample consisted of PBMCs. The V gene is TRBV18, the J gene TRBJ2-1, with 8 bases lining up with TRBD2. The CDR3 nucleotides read TGTGCCAGCTCACCATCTAGCGGGTCCGGCCGTGAGCAGTTCTTC. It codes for CASSPSSGSGREQFF.